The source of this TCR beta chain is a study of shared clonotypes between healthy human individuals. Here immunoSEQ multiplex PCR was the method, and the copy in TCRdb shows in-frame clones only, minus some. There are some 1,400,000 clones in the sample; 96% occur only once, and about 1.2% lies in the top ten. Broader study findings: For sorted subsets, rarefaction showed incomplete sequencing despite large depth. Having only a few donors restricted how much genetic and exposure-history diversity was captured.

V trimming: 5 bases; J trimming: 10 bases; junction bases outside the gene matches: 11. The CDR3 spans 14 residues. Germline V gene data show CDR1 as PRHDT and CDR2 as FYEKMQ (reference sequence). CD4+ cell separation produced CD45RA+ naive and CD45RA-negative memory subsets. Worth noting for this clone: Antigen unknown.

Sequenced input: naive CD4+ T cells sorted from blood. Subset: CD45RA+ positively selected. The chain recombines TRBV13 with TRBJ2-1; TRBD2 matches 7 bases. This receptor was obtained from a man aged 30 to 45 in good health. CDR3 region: CASSPTRTRSEQFF. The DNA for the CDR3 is TGTGCCAGCAGCCCAACACGGACTAGGAGCGAGCAGTTCTTC.